What follows is one TCR beta chain and its context. This record comes from a study of control samples from healthy donors and cancer patients. Method: immunoSEQ multiplex PCR; TCRdb's copy keeps in-frame clones and lacks some. This sample carries over 200,000 clones, around 79% of them seen once, and the ten largest clones take 10% to 15%. The sequenced material came from PBMCs. This TCR came from a woman in her sixties or seventies with lung cancer.

The CDR3 sequence is CASRRDIRAANQPQHF. Written as DNA, the CDR3 is TGTGCCAGCAGGAGGGACATTAGGGCTGCTAATCAGCCCCAGCATTTT. The V call is TRBV27, the J call TRBJ1-5; possible D gene TRBD1, 6 bases. Germline V gene sequence: CDR1 MNHEY, CDR2 SMNVEV (reference sequence). V lost 6 bases to trimming and J lost 4 bases, with 19 bases between them. This CDR3 has 16 residues.